These 15 T cell receptor beta chains were sequenced from one sample in a study of T cell responses to AZD1222 COVID-19 vaccine. Measured with immunoSEQ multiplex PCR; TCRdb has only the in-frame clones, and not every one. The table has around 95,000 clones, 85% to 90% seen once; the top ten hold approximately 15%. Sequences were derived from peripheral blood, sampled on day 0 of AZD1222 vaccination. Receptors were obtained from an adult in good health.

This chain connects TRBV7-2 to TRBJ2-7, with D tentatively TRBD1 (5 bases). The CDR3 has 15 residues. Germline assignment: CDR1 SGHTA and CDR2 FQGNSA. Trimming stripped 5 bases from V and 2 bases from J, with 16 bases between. The DNA of the CDR3 is TGTGCCAGCAGCCCTCCCAGGGCCCTCGCCTACGAGCAGTACTTC. Its translation: CASSPPRALAYEQYF. The complete variable domain, with remaining parts taken from reference TRBV7-2 and TRBJ2-7, reads GAGVSQSPSNKVTEKGKDVELRCDPISGHTALYWYRQSLGQGLEFLIYFQGNSAPDKSGLPSDRFSAERTGGSVSTLTIQRTQQEDSAVYLCASSPPRALAYEQYFGPGTRLTVT.

The rearrangement joins TRBV5-1 to TRBJ1-3; D is undetermined. CDR1 and CDR2 (germline): SGHRS, YFSETQ. This CDR3 is 15 amino acids long. V lost 4 bases to trimming and J lost 0 bases, with 11 bases between them. The CDR3 bases are TGCGCCAGCAGCCCAACGGGGTTCTCTGGAAACACCATATATTTT. It encodes CASSPTGFSGNTIYF.

V gene TRBV19 combines with J gene TRBJ1-5; 12 bases align to TRBD1. Germline CDR1 is LNHDA and CDR2 is SQIVND (reference sequence). There are 15 residues in the CDR3. The ends lost 5 bases at V and 6 bases at J; junction bases unmatched: 5. CDR3 nucleotide sequence: TGTGCCAGTAGTGGGGGGACAGGGGGCTTTCAGCCCCAGCATTTT. Its translation is CASSGGTGGFQPQHF. Based on the CDR3 plus reference TRBV19 and TRBJ1-5, the full variable domain is DGGITQSPKYLFRKEGQNVTLSCEQNLNHDAMYWYRQDPGQGLRLIYYSQIVNDFQKGDIAEGYSVSREKKESFPLTVTSAQKNPTAFYLCASSGGTGGFQPQHFGDGTRLSIL.

The V call is TRBV12-3 or TRBV12-4, the J call TRBJ1-1; D unclear. The V and J ends lost 5 bases and 11 bases respectively, with 15 bases between them. This CDR3 has 12 residues. Here the CDR3 reads CASSPLARRAFF. The CDR3 DNA follows: TGTGCCAGCAGTCCTCTGGCCCGGAGGGCTTTCTTT.

The chain links TRBV9 to TRBJ2-6; D gene ambiguous. The CDR3 consists of 16 residues. Trimming cost V 0 bases and J 0 bases, with 7 bases left between them. Germline CDR1 is SGDLS and CDR2 is YYNGEE. The CDR3: CASSVGRSSGANVLTF. CDR3 DNA: TGTGCCAGCAGCGTAGGCAGGTCCTCTGGGGCCAACGTCCTGACTTTC. The full variable domain, with the rest looked up from reference TRBV9 and TRBJ2-6, is DSGVTQTPKHLITATGQRVTLRCSPRSGDLSVYWYQQSLDQGLQFLIQYYNGEERAKGNILERFSAQQFPDLHSELNLSSLELGDSALYFCASSVGRSSGANVLTFGAGSRLTVL.

This sequence joins TRBV29-1 and TRBJ2-7; D is perhaps TRBD1 or TRBD2 (5 bases each). The CDR3 runs 14 residues. The V gene's germline CDR1 is SQVTM and CDR2 ANQGSEA. Trimming took 7 bases from V and 7 from J, leaving 23 bases between them. CDR3 in amino acids: CSANLGEMKGEQYF. The CDR3 nucleotides are TGCAGCGCCAACCTTGGGGAGATGAAGGGGGAGCAGTACTTC.

This clone has more than one count but fewer than ten. The rearrangement joins TRBV6-5 to TRBJ1-6; 7 nucleotides line up with TRBD1. The CDR3 is made up of 15 amino acids. Germline V gives CDR1 MNHEY, CDR2 SVGAGI. Losses at the gene ends were 0 bases for V and 7 bases for J; bases not matched to a gene: 3. The DNA for the CDR3 is TGTGCCAGCAGTTACTCGAGACAGGGAAATTCACCCCTCCACTTT. As protein: CASSYSRQGNSPLHF.

V usage is TRBV9 and J usage is TRBJ1-3; no definite D call. The V and J ends lost 5 bases and 2 bases respectively, with 5 bases between them. From germline, CDR1 is SGDLS and CDR2 YYNGEE. The CDR3 consists of 12 residues. The CDR3 nucleotides are TGTGCCAGCAGTGACGCTGGAAACACCATATATTTT. Translating gives CASSDAGNTIYF.

The V and J genes are TRBV2 and TRBJ1-1; 10 nucleotides align to TRBD1. The germline gives CDR1 SNHLY, CDR2 FYNNEI. Trimming cost V 6 bases and J 4 bases; bases outside gene matches: 11. This CDR3 spans 16 amino acids. The CDR3 reads CASRGPGTGVPTEAFF. In DNA form, the CDR3 reads TGTGCCAGCAGGGGTCCCGGGACAGGGGTGCCCACTGAAGCTTTCTTT.

The CDR3 loop is CASGRGRGYTF. In DNA, the CDR3 is TGTGCCAGCGGGAGGGGCCGTGGCTACACCTTC. The chain employs TRBV19 and TRBJ1-2; a weak D match, TRBD1 (5 bases). The germline gives CDR1 LNHDA, CDR2 SQIVND (reference sequence). The CDR3 length is 11 residues. Deletions cut 9 bases from V and 7 bases from J, with 12 bases between.

The V and J genes are TRBV4-1 and TRBJ2-3; 12 bases map to TRBD1. V gave up 1 base and J gave up 6 bases; unmatched junction bases: 8. CDR3 length equals 17 residues. Germline V CDR1 and CDR2: MGHRA, YSYEKL. CDR3 sequence: CASSQVGTGGVTDTQYF. DNA for the CDR3: TGCGCCAGCAGCCAAGTTGGGACAGGGGGCGTCACGGATACGCAGTATTTT.

In its sample, this clone was seen once. The rearrangement links TRBV4-1 to TRBJ2-7; D is uncertain. Germline V CDR1 and CDR2: MGHRA, YSYEKL. V shed 4 bases and J shed 0 bases, with 13 bases lying between them. The CDR3 spans 15 residues. This CDR3 reads CASSRLSTDSYEQYF. CDR3 nucleotide sequence: TGCGCCAGCAGCCGATTATCAACCGACTCCTACGAGCAGTACTTC.

The chain carries TRBV9 and TRBJ2-7; D not certain. Germline CDR1 is SGDLS and CDR2 is YYNGEE. The CDR3 has 14 residues. V lost 3 bases to trimming and J lost 0 bases, with 10 bases between them. The CDR3 is CASSASPSSYEQYF. The DNA for the CDR3 is TGTGCCAGCAGCGCTAGTCCAAGCTCCTACGAGCAGTACTTC.

The chain recombines TRBV18 with TRBJ1-5; TRBD1 matches 10 bases. Unmatched junction bases numbered 5, after V lost 5 bases and J lost 7 bases. This CDR3 region has 14 residues. Germline values: CDR1 KGHSH, CDR2 LQKENI. The CDR3 bases are TGTGCCAGCTCAGGACAGGGGGTTCGACAGCCCCAGCATTTT. Its protein is CASSGQGVRQPQHF.

The chain has TRBV28 and TRBJ1-6; 9 nucleotides agree with TRBD1. This CDR3 region has 15 residues. V shed 2 bases and J 9 bases; nucleotides not matched to a gene: 5. CDR1 is MDHEN, CDR2 SYDVKM, per germline. The CDR3 loop is CASSLATGGGSPLHF. The CDR3 region has the DNA TGTGCCAGCAGTTTAGCGACAGGGGGAGGTTCACCCCTCCACTTT.